The 29 T cell receptor beta chains reported below all come from one sample, sequenced in a study of identical twins. One entry per CDR3 protein results from TCRdb running MiXCR on the 5' RACE reads. The table includes 240,000 or so distinct CDR3 sequences, about 10% detected once. Input material: memory T cells sorted from blood. The receptors originated from a man aged 50 or older in good health.

This clonotype was counted only a few times. V and J are TRBV18 and TRBJ2-2; D not resolved. Per the germline V gene, CDR1 is KGHSH and CDR2 is LQKENI. The CDR3 extends over 13 amino acids. The ends were cut back, 2 bases at V and 7 bases at J, with 8 bases in the middle. The CDR3 DNA reads as TGTGCCAGCTCACCAACGACGGGCGGGGAGCTGTTTTTT. It codes for CASSPTTGGELFF.

This clonotype has a handful of counts. The chain joins TRBV10-3 to TRBJ1-2; the D gene is possibly TRBD1 (6 bases). CDR1 and CDR2 from the germline V gene are ENHRY and SYGVKD. V shed 6 bases and J shed 0 bases, with 11 bases lying between them. CDR3 length: 14 residues. The CDR3 spells CAIRQGGTNYGYTF. In DNA, the CDR3 is TGTGCCATCAGACAGGGTGGGACTAACTATGGCTACACCTTC.

This clonotype was counted a few times. This chain links TRBV20-1 with TRBJ2-2; a weak D match, TRBD2 (6 bases). Germline-derived CDR1 and CDR2 are DFQATT and SNEGSKA (reference sequence). The CDR3 spans 18 residues. V shed 0 bases and J shed 1 base, with 18 bases lying between them. CDR3 nucleotides: TGCAGTGCTAGAGACCATGATCCAGCGGGCCGGAACACCGGGGAGCTGTTTTTT. Translating gives CSARDHDPAGRNTGELFF.

The chain links TRBV30 to TRBJ1-1, with D uncertain. The V end lost 3 bases, the J end lost 1 base, and 6 bases lay between the germline ends. In germline, CDR1 is GTSNPN, CDR2 SVGIG (reference sequence). The CDR3 extends over 12 amino acids. In DNA, the CDR3 is TGTGCCTGGAGGGCTACGAACACTGAAGCTTTCTTT. Its protein is CAWRATNTEAFF.

The rearrangement links TRBV10-3 to TRBJ2-2, with a tentative D call TRBD2 (6 bases). Trimming removed 11 bases from V and 7 bases from J, with 17 bases in between. From germline, CDR1 is ENHRY and CDR2 SYGVKD. The CDR3 is 13 amino acids. The CDR3 bases are TGTGCCGCCGGTCTTGGGACTGTCGGGGAGCTGTTTTTT. As protein: CAAGLGTVGELFF.

The chain is built from TRBV4-1 and TRBJ2-3; 10 positions agree with TRBD1. This CDR3 comprises 17 residues. V dropped 2 bases and J dropped 4; count of bases not matched to a gene: 9. Germline assignment: CDR1 MGHRA and CDR2 YSYEKL. In nucleotides, the CDR3 is TGCGCCAGCAGCCAATTCCCTCCGACAGGGGGCTCAGATACGCAGTATTTT. This sequence encodes CASSQFPPTGGSDTQYF.

This clonotype occurred many times. The rearrangement joins TRBV25-1 to TRBJ2-7; no firm D call. Germline CDR1 is MGHDK and CDR2 is SYGVNS. The CDR3 has 14 amino acids. V was shortened by 4 bases and J by 5 bases, with 15 bases between the two germline ends. DNA for the CDR3: TGTGCCAGCAGTGGGAAGAGCTGGGTAGACGAGCAGTACTTC. This encodes CASSGKSWVDEQYF.

This clonotype was counted a few times. This chain links TRBV6-1 with TRBJ2-7; no definite D call. The CDR3 is made up of 14 amino acids. V was cut by 3 bases and J by 2 bases, with 11 bases left in between. Germline V gene lookup returns CDR1 MNHNS and CDR2 SASEGT. CDR3 amino acids: CASSEGGLAYEQYF. CDR3 in DNA: TGTGCCAGCAGTGAGGGCGGCCTAGCCTACGAGCAGTACTTC.

The sample holds many counts of this clonotype. The chain couples TRBV28 to TRBJ2-6; a possible D gene is TRBD1 (6 bases). The germline gives CDR1 MDHEN, CDR2 SYDVKM. Trimming removed 3 bases from V and 0 bases from J, with 12 bases in between. The CDR3 spans 17 residues. The CDR3 DNA follows: TGTGCCAGCAGTTTCGGCAGGGGCTTCTCTGGGGCCAACGTCCTGACTTTC. Translating gives CASSFGRGFSGANVLTF.

This clonotype has ten or more counts. In DNA, the CDR3 is TGTGCCAGCAGTTTACTGTCCAGCGGAGGAATTTACGAGCAGTACTTC. Translation gives CASSLLSSGGIYEQYF. This chain joins TRBV27 and TRBJ2-7; tentatively, D is TRBD2 (5 bases). This CDR3 is built from 16 residues. V was pared by 2 bases and J by 4 bases, with 18 bases between. In germline, CDR1 is MNHEY, CDR2 SMNVEV (reference sequence).

The chain recombines TRBV15 with TRBJ2-3, with D maybe TRBD1 (6 bases). With 1 base removed from V and 5 bases from J, the gap between germline ends came to 22 bases. CDR3 length equals 18 residues. Germline V gives CDR1 LNHNV, CDR2 YYDKDF (reference sequence). DNA for the CDR3: TGTGCCACCAGCAGAGGGGGGCATGGTAGCAGGGTCATAGATACGCAGTATTTT. This encodes CATSRGGHGSRVIDTQYF.

The V and J genes are TRBV3-1 and TRBJ2-4; D possibly uses TRBD1 or TRBD2 (5 bases each). The length of the CDR3 is 13 residues. In germline, CDR1 is LGHDT, CDR2 YNNKEL (reference sequence). Trimming stripped 3 bases from V and 8 bases from J, with 11 bases between. DNA of the CDR3: TGTGCCAGCAGCCACGGGACGGGGCACATTCAGTACTTC. Translating gives CASSHGTGHIQYF.

The V gene is TRBV7-2, the J gene TRBJ2-7; 8 positions agree with TRBD1. CDR3 size: 15 residues. Germline V CDR1 and CDR2: SGHTA, FQGNSA. The ends lost 5 bases at V and 4 bases at J; junction bases unmatched: 10. The CDR3 DNA is TGTGCCAGCAGCAATAAGGACAGGGCAGGTTACGAGCAGTACTTC. Its translation: CASSNKDRAGYEQYF.

The CDR3 loop reads CASSLASGGTQETQYF. The CDR3 coding sequence is TGTGCCAGCAGCTTAGCGAGCGGGGGGACCCAAGAGACCCAGTACTTC. The chain employs TRBV11-2 and TRBJ2-5, with TRBD2 identical over 9 bases. The CDR3 is 16 residues long. Germline lookup yields CDR1 SGHAT and CDR2 FQNNGV. Trimming took 1 base from V and 1 from J; bases not matched to a gene: 4.

The rearrangement joins TRBV3-1 to TRBJ2-1; D remains ambiguous. The V gene lost 5 bases and the J gene lost 1 base, with 18 bases spanning the gap. The CDR3 contains 17 residues. Germline assignment: CDR1 LGHDT and CDR2 YNNKEL (reference sequence). The DNA of the CDR3 is TGTGCCAGCAGCGGGGTGCTGGCCGAGACTTCCTACAATGAGCAGTTCTTC. Its protein product is CASSGVLAETSYNEQFF.

In its sample, this clonotype was seen a few times. The chain recombines TRBV28 with TRBJ2-2; 9 nucleotides agree with TRBD1. The length of the CDR3 is 16 residues. CDR1 is MDHEN, CDR2 SYDVKM, per germline. Losses at the gene ends were 1 base for V and 5 bases for J; bases not matched to a gene: 5. CDR3 sequence reads: CASSLFLTGGTGELFF. The CDR3 coding sequence is TGTGCCAGCAGTTTATTTTTGACAGGGGGAACCGGGGAGCTGTTTTTT.

In this sample, this clonotype turned up many times. The CDR3 sequence: CASSQPNGELFF. CDR3 nucleotides: TGTGCCAGCAGCCAGCCAAACGGGGAGCTGTTTTTT. The gene calls are TRBV3-1 and TRBJ2-2, with no clear D. Trimming stripped 3 bases from V and 7 bases from J, with 6 bases between. The CDR3 has 12 amino acids. Germline CDR1 reads LGHDT; CDR2 reads YNNKEL (reference sequence).

V is TRBV12-3 or TRBV12-4 and J is TRBJ2-7; 8 bases agree with TRBD1. J lost 1 base, V lost 5 bases, and 4 bases had no gene match. The CDR3 totals 14 residues. The CDR3 nucleotides are TGTGCCAGCAGTCGGACAGGGTATTCCTACGAGCAGTACTTC. As protein: CASSRTGYSYEQYF.

The chain uses TRBV6-5 and TRBJ1-6; D remains ambiguous. Trimming removed 2 bases at V and 10 bases at J, with 18 bases between. Germline-derived CDR1 and CDR2 are MNHEY and SVGAGI. This CDR3 spans 16 amino acids. CDR3 region: CASSYLPPGLGSPLHF. The CDR3 coding sequence is TGTGCCAGCAGTTACCTCCCTCCCGGGTTAGGGTCACCCCTCCACTTT.

The chain has TRBV20-1 and TRBJ1-1; D not certain. The germline V gene has CDR1 DFQATT and CDR2 SNEGSKA (reference sequence). Trimming cost V 3 bases and J 10 bases, with 15 bases left between them. The CDR3 loop spans 12 amino acids. Here the CDR3 DNA reads TGCAGTGCTAGGGTCCAGACCGAGAGAGCTTTCTTT. Translated: CSARVQTERAFF.

The chain couples TRBV6-5 to TRBJ2-7, with 7 bases aligning to TRBD1. In germline, CDR1 is MNHEY, CDR2 SVGAGI. V lost 2 bases and J lost 2; bases outside the gene matches: 6. This CDR3 region has 15 residues. CDR3 region: CASSYAMTGPYEQYF. The DNA for the CDR3 is TGTGCCAGCAGTTACGCTATGACAGGGCCCTACGAGCAGTACTTC.

In its sample, this clonotype was seen a few times. V is TRBV4-3 and J is TRBJ2-1; possibly TRBD2 for D (5 bases). The CDR3 loop spans 12 amino acids. Germline V gene data show CDR1 as LGHNA and CDR2 as YSLEER. The V and J ends lost 4 bases and 9 bases respectively, with 10 bases between them. CDR3 in DNA: TGCGCCAGCAGCCGTCCGGGGAGTGAGCAGTTCTTC. This codes for CASSRPGSEQFF.

This clonotype came up a few times. The V and J genes are TRBV20-1 and TRBJ1-5, with D perhaps matching TRBD1 (5 bases). V shed 3 bases and J shed 3 bases, with 12 bases lying between them. Germline loops: CDR1 DFQATT, CDR2 SNEGSKA (reference sequence). This CDR3 has 14 amino acids. The CDR3 loop is CSASTGPPNQPQHF. In DNA, the CDR3 is TGCAGTGCTAGCACAGGTCCCCCCAATCAGCCCCAGCATTTT.

V gene TRBV7-2 combines with J gene TRBJ1-2; D is unresolved. This CDR3 region has 16 residues. V was pared by 3 bases and J by 4 bases, with 18 bases between. Germline V lookup: CDR1 SGHTA, CDR2 FQGNSA. CDR3 in DNA: TGTGCCAGCAGCTTGGGTTGGGCAGGACTCTTCTATGGCTACACCTTC. It yields the protein CASSLGWAGLFYGYTF.

The rearrangement uses TRBV20-1 and TRBJ1-5; TRBD1 agrees at 10 bases. This CDR3 spans 17 amino acids. The germline gives CDR1 DFQATT, CDR2 SNEGSKA (reference sequence). With 1 base clipped from V and 4 bases from J, the junction kept 10 bases outside the gene matches. CDR3 amino acids: CSARALNGDRGNQPQHF. The DNA for the CDR3 is TGCAGTGCTAGAGCCCTAAATGGGGACAGGGGAAATCAGCCCCAGCATTTT.

This clonotype was recorded many times. The V gene is TRBV5-6, the J gene TRBJ2-1, with 8 nucleotides matching TRBD2. The V segment lost 3 bases and the J segment 5 bases; nucleotides outside the gene matches: 10. Germline CDR1 reads SGHDT; CDR2 reads YYEEEE. This CDR3 region has 16 residues. CDR3 in amino acids: CASSSPGIAGNNEQFF. The DNA of the CDR3 is TGTGCCAGCAGCTCCCCCGGAATAGCGGGAAACAATGAGCAGTTCTTC.

This clonotype was recorded a few times. The chain employs TRBV12-3 or TRBV12-4 and TRBJ2-7; 10 bases match TRBD2. The junction had 9 bases not matched to a gene; V was cut back by 3 bases and J by 4 bases. The CDR3 covers 16 residues. The DNA for the CDR3 is TGTGCCAGCAGTTTCCGAGCCGGGACTAGCGCTTACGAGCAGTACTTC. Amino acid sequence: CASSFRAGTSAYEQYF.

The table lists this clonotype with a few counts. The chain links TRBV6-1 to TRBJ2-7; 9 bases are shared with TRBD2. The germline V gene encodes CDR1 MNHNS and CDR2 SASEGT. The V gene end was trimmed by 6 bases and the J gene end by 0 bases; junction bases not matched to a gene: 3. CDR3 length equals 14 residues. The CDR3 DNA reads as TGTGCCAGCAGGAGCGGGGGGCGCTCCTACGAGCAGTACTTC. It encodes CASRSGGRSYEQYF.

The chain employs TRBV20-1 and TRBJ1-2; 8 positions agree with TRBD1. The CDR3 extends over 18 amino acids. The germline V gene encodes CDR1 DFQATT and CDR2 SNEGSKA (reference sequence). V dropped 6 bases and J dropped 6; count of bases not matched to a gene: 24. The CDR3 nucleotides read TGCAGTGCCATAATTGCGACAGGGGCTTCGGTAGAGCTCGATGGCTACACCTTC. Translating gives CSAIIATGASVELDGYTF.